The entry below gives a single T cell receptor (beta chain) sequence along with its context. What it binds is unknown. TCRdb ran MiXCR on the reads and lists one entry per CDR3 protein. Of some 300,000 distinct CDR3 sequences in the sample, under 20% are singletons; the top ten hold about 12%. The data originate from a study of T cell repertoires in cytomegalovirus infection. Study results and caveats: Using cumulative public TCR beta family frequency, the authors identified those who carried CMV together with the relevant HLA. HLA-C-restricted CMV clonotypes gave the most frequent clonotype in two of eight donors.

Sequencing input: PBMCs. This TCR came from a human donor in good health (CMV status not recorded). Some clones in this sample may be carry-over from other donors' samples.

CDR3 sequence: CASSPDTVGGTDTQYF. The CDR3 region has the DNA TGTGCCAGCAGTCCGGATACCGTAGGCGGCACAGATACGCAGTATTTT. V and J are TRBV12-3 or TRBV12-4 and TRBJ2-3, with D uncertain. The CDR3 runs to 16 residues. Trimming left V 5 bases short and J 1 base short, with 16 bases between.